This TCR beta chain was sequenced for a study of T cell responses to AZD1222 COVID-19 vaccine (dated by TCRdb to about 2021). Regarding the complete study: AZD1222 recipients with second doses at about 4 weeks or about 12 weeks were pooled, because spike-specific TCR depth and breadth did not differ between schedules. A total of 230 to 250 trial participants underwent TCR sequencing, of whom around 210 had received two doses of AZD1222 and roughly 26 had received two doses of the MenACWY control vaccine. Enrollment into the trials was organized by age into subgroups of 18-55, 56-69 and 70-plus years, and those subgroups contained about 150, 27 and 61 TCR-sequenced participants, respectively. Overall results and qualifications from the work: Most participants were white British and females outnumbered males, and the authors suggested that clonal diversity may have been underestimated. After two AZD1222 doses, spike-specific TCR breadth and depth were significantly higher than at day 0 and than in MenACWY recipients. Only 5 to 7 AZD1222 recipients were SARS-CoV-2 seropositive at baseline, limiting conclusions about previously exposed vaccinees. In the small 56-69-year group, the increase in depth fell short of significance, most likely because of low power. Reportedly, close to half of the unique spike-specific TCRs recognized epitopes lying outside the regions that are mutated in the B.1.351 and B.1.1.7 variants. The vaccine-associated CD4 TCRs covered the entire spike protein, and the dominant responses fell in regions 160-218 and 743-854. No day 14 peak-response samples were available, so repertoires were characterized only after the peak T cell response.

The CDR3 regions of human TCRbeta chains were analyzed by immunosequencing. In the original analysis: TCRs in the repertoires were matched against a reference library of SARS-CoV-2-specific TCRs that had been generated with the MIRA antigen-specificity platform. Breadth was defined as the fraction of unique TCRs that were SARS-CoV-2-associated. Depth was defined as the fraction of total T cells that were SARS-CoV-2-associated. Using the MIRA data, every spike-specific TCR was mapped to the spike region that the TCR reacted to and assigned to either a CD4 or a CD8 class. Log10-transformed breadth and depth values were compared by one-way ANOVA with Sidak's multiple comparisons tests. TCRdb's version of the immuneACCESS table is confined to in-frame rearrangements and falls short of the full clone set. An unresolved V gene accounts for under half of the shortfall where checked; the remainder is of unknown origin. That table gives V, J and clone size, and the DNA gave D and trimming. The sample yields approximately 100,000 clones; just under 90% were counted once. The top ten clones comprise 3% to 4% of the sample.

The time point label here, explained by the study, means: baseline before first vaccination. Samples from vaccinated people were obtained from the UK trials COV001 and COV002, which included a single-blind randomized controlled phase 2/3 trial of AZD1222 (ChAdOx1 nCoV-19) in healthy adults. For TCRbeta chain sequencing, PBMC samples were collected from trial participants at day 0 and at day 28 after the second dose. The germline V gene supplies CDR1 MGHRA and CDR2 YSYEKL. Its CDR3 holds 14 amino acids, cysteine through phenylalanine. The retained sequence is limited to the CDR3, 42 bases, with the frame set at the first base. Relative to germline, V is 1 base shorter and J is 1 base shorter, with 7 bases between their ends. On this clone: The antigen it recognizes is unknown. No quality values exist for individual bases; no much larger clone is one base distant.

The receptor chain draws on TRBV4-1 and TRBJ2-5; the D gene cannot be resolved reliably. This TCR derives from an adult in good health. Specimen: peripheral blood, collected on day 0 of AZD1222 vaccination. The sequenced DNA: TGCGCCAGCAGCCAAGTGGATTTCCAAGAGACCCAGTACTTC. Its protein reads: CASSQVDFQETQYF.